This passage covers 29 T cell receptor beta chains from one sample sequenced in a study of blood T cell repertoires in COVID-19. Produced via immunoSEQ multiplex PCR; TCRdb's table is partial and in-frame only. This repertoire shows about 220,000 clones, roughly 89% found once; its top ten account for around 15%. The sequenced sample was PBMCs or T cells enriched from blood (not recorded which). Receptor source: a young man who had been exposed to COVID-19.

This sequence joins TRBV6-4 and TRBJ2-2; TRBD2 matches 10 bases. After removal of 0 bases from V and 3 bases from J, the junction contained 7 bases not matched to a gene. The CDR3 runs to 18 residues. CDR1 MRHNA and CDR2 SNTAGT come from the germline V gene. The CDR3 DNA reads TGTGCCAGCAGTGACTCCCTTGTGAGCGGGGGGGACACCGGGGAGCTGTTTTTT. This encodes CASSDSLVSGGDTGELFF.

V and J are TRBV6-5 and TRBJ2-1; D possibly corresponds to TRBD2 (6 bases). Deletions cut 7 bases from V and 6 bases from J, with 16 bases between. Germline-derived CDR1 and CDR2 are MNHEY and SVGAGI. The CDR3 runs 14 residues. The CDR3 here is CASTTSRGLNEQFF. The CDR3 nucleotides are TGTGCCAGCACGACCAGTAGGGGACTCAATGAGCAGTTCTTC.

This clone occurred once. The chain joins TRBV5-4 to TRBJ1-2; 7 bases line up with TRBD1. The V segment lost 4 bases and the J segment 3 bases; nucleotides outside the gene matches: 3. Germline CDR1 reads SGHNT; CDR2 reads YYREEE (reference sequence). The CDR3 covers 13 residues. The CDR3 sequence: CASSETGDYGYTF. The CDR3, as DNA: TGTGCCAGCAGCGAAACAGGGGACTATGGCTACACCTTC. Looking up the rest from reference TRBV5-4 and TRBJ1-2 gives the full variable domain: ETGVTQSPTHLIKTRGQQVTLRCSSQSGHNTVSWYQQALGQGPQFIFQYYREEENGRGNFPPRFSGLQFPNYSSELNVNALELDDSALYLCASSETGDYGYTFGSGTRLTVV.

This clone has a single count. The chain uses TRBV15 and TRBJ2-3; 8 nucleotides match TRBD2. The CDR3 is made up of 17 amino acids. V shed 0 bases, J shed 6 bases, and the junction held 11 bases outside the gene matches. Germline CDR1 LNHNV, CDR2 YYDKDF (reference sequence). CDR3 residues: CATSRDTSSGLLDTQYF. The CDR3 nucleotides read TGTGCCACCAGCAGAGACACATCTAGCGGGCTCTTGGATACGCAGTATTTT.

V usage is TRBV10-3 and J usage is TRBJ2-7, with 8 bases aligning to TRBD1. The CDR3 spans 14 residues. The V and J ends lost 2 bases and 7 bases, in that order; junction bases with no gene match: 7. CDR1 and CDR2 from the germline V gene are ENHRY and SYGVKD. Here the CDR3 reads CAISEGQGMGEQYF. CDR3 in DNA: TGTGCCATCAGTGAGGGACAGGGAATGGGTGAGCAGTACTTC.

The chain employs TRBV4-1 and TRBJ2-7, with 12 bases matching TRBD1. The J segment lost 7 bases and the V segment lost 3 bases, leaving 13 bases of the junction unmatched. Germline V gives CDR1 MGHRA, CDR2 YSYEKL. The length of the CDR3 is 17 residues. The DNA for the CDR3 is TGCGCCAGCAGCCACGGGGGAACGGGACAGGGGGCGTCTGAGCAGTACTTC. Encoded protein: CASSHGGTGQGASEQYF.

This clone was found a few times. The V gene is TRBV24-1, the J gene TRBJ1-2; D might be TRBD1 (5 bases). Germline loops: CDR1 KGHDR, CDR2 SFDVKD. This CDR3 is 12 amino acids long. V gave up 7 bases and J gave up 3 bases, with 8 bases separating them. This CDR3 is CATRQGHYGYTF. The CDR3 DNA reads TGTGCCACCAGGCAGGGTCACTATGGCTACACCTTC.

This clone was found a few times. This chain uses TRBV3-1 (or the pseudogene TRBV3-2) with TRBJ1-3; TRBD1 agrees at 10 bases. V trimming: 2 bases; J trimming: 0 bases; junction bases outside the gene matches: 13. Germline CDR1 reads LGHDT; CDR2 reads YNNKEL (reference sequence). The CDR3 loop spans 20 amino acids. CDR3 sequence reads: CASSQFKPGTGALSGNTIYF. In nucleotides, the CDR3 is TGTGCCAGCAGCCAATTTAAGCCCGGGACAGGGGCCCTCTCTGGAAACACCATATATTTT.

The rearrangement joins TRBV25-1 to TRBJ2-5; possible D gene TRBD2, 6 bases. The CDR3 is made up of 12 amino acids. The germline CDR1 and CDR2 sequences are MGHDK and SYGVNS. V was clipped by 5 bases and J by 11 bases, with 15 bases between them. CDR3 sequence (DNA): TGTGCCAGCAGTCCCCCCCGGGGGAGTCAGTACTTC. The encoded protein is CASSPPRGSQYF. The complete variable domain, with remaining parts taken from reference TRBV25-1 and TRBJ2-5, reads EADIYQTPRYLVIGTGKKITLECSQTMGHDKMYWYQQDPGMELHLIHYSYGVNSTEKGDLSSESTVSRIRTEHFPLTLESARPSHTSQYLCASSPPRGSQYFGPGTRLLVL.

This clone was picked up many times. The rearrangement links TRBV7-2 to TRBJ1-1; no clear D. The V end lost 6 bases, the J end lost 6 bases, and 11 bases lay between the germline ends. Germline V gives CDR1 SGHTA, CDR2 FQGNSA. The CDR3 loop spans 12 amino acids. CDR3 in DNA: TGTGCCAGCAGGTTTACGGTATCTGAAGCTTTCTTT. Translating gives CASRFTVSEAFF.

J is TRBJ2-3 and V is TRBV4-1; 8 bases agree with TRBD2. The CDR3 loop spans 16 amino acids. Germline V CDR1 and CDR2: MGHRA, YSYEKL. J gave up 1 base and V 1 base, and 4 bases lay outside the gene matches. CDR3 in DNA: TGCGCCAGCAGCCAAGCGGGGGGGCTTCGCACAGATACGCAGTATTTT. This sequence encodes CASSQAGGLRTDTQYF.

This clone has only one observation. The V and J genes are TRBV30 and TRBJ1-1, with D perhaps TRBD1 (6 bases). CDR1 and CDR2 from the germline V gene are GTSNPN and SVGIG (reference sequence). There are 17 residues in the CDR3. V was pared by 2 bases and J by 3 bases, with 22 bases between. This CDR3 is CAWSPLVSDRRHTEAFF. As DNA, the CDR3 is TGTGCCTGGAGTCCCCTCGTCTCAGACAGGAGGCACACTGAAGCTTTCTTT. The full variable domain, in which reference TRBV30 and TRBJ1-1 provide the parts outside the CDR3, is SQTIHQWPATLVQPVGSPLSLECTVEGTSNPNLYWYRQAAGRGLQLLFYSVGIGQISSEVPQNLSASRPQDRQFILSSKKLLLSDSGFYLCAWSPLVSDRRHTEAFFGQGTRLTVV.

The rearrangement joins TRBV14 to TRBJ1-2; 7 bases are a match to TRBD1. The trim removed 4 bases at V and 7 bases at J, leaving 6 bases unmatched. The CDR3 is made up of 13 amino acids. CDR1 SGHDN and CDR2 FVKESK come from the germline V gene. CDR3 nucleotides: TGTGCCAGCAGCCCATCACAGGGGTTTGGCTACACCTTC. Translated: CASSPSQGFGYTF.

The CDR3, as DNA: TGTGCCAGCAGTGAAAGACAGGGAGGTCAGCCCCAGCATTTT. Translating gives CASSERQGGQPQHF. The chain is built from TRBV2 and TRBJ1-5; the match to TRBD1 covers 7 bases. This CDR3 contains 14 residues. The junction had 4 bases not matched to a gene; V was cut back by 2 bases and J by 6 bases. The germline V gene has CDR1 SNHLY and CDR2 FYNNEI.

The genes are TRBV30 and TRBJ1-3; D gene unclear. The CDR3 runs 14 residues. V lost 2 bases and J lost 3, with 11 bases in between. Germline CDR1 and CDR2: GTSNPN and SVGIG (reference sequence). In nucleotides, the CDR3 is TGTGCCTGGAGTACCGACGGGGTTGGAAACACCATATATTTT. As protein: CAWSTDGVGNTIYF.

The CDR3 DNA reads as TGTGCCAGCGGGCTAGCGGGGGAGTACGAGCAGTACTTC. As protein: CASGLAGEYEQYF. The chain carries TRBV6-5 and TRBJ2-7; 10 nucleotides agree with TRBD2. The CDR3 runs to 13 residues. Germline CDR1 and CDR2: MNHEY and SVGAGI. Germline trimming cut 8 bases from V and 4 bases from J; bases unmatched to any gene: 5.

The chain has TRBV7-2 and TRBJ1-3; 7 bases align to TRBD1. After removal of 3 bases from V and 3 bases from J, the junction contained 5 bases not matched to a gene. The CDR3 is 15 amino acids. CDR1 is SGHTA and CDR2 is FQGNSA in the germline V gene. CDR3 sequence reads: CASSFQTGNGNTIYF. CDR3 bases: TGTGCCAGCAGCTTTCAGACAGGGAATGGAAACACCATATATTTT.

The rearrangement joins TRBV15 to TRBJ1-1; D gene uncertain. Looked up from germline, CDR1 is LNHNV and CDR2 is YYDKDF (reference sequence). The CDR3 extends over 13 amino acids. V lost 5 bases to trimming and J lost 0 bases, with 7 bases between them. The CDR3 coding sequence is TGTGCCACCAGCCCCGGGGTGAACACTGAAGCTTTCTTT. Translating it yields CATSPGVNTEAFF.

The chain carries TRBV7-3 and TRBJ1-2, with 8 bases aligning to TRBD1. The V and J ends lost 8 bases and 7 bases, in that order; junction bases with no gene match: 12. Germline-derived CDR1 and CDR2 are SGHTA and FQGTGA. The CDR3 consists of 14 residues. CDR3 DNA: TGTGCCAGCCACCCAGGCGGGACAGGTGTTGGCTACACCTTC. Its translation is CASHPGGTGVGYTF.

The genes are TRBV28 and TRBJ1-1, with D possibly TRBD1 on 6 matching bases. The CDR3 is 15 residues long. The germline CDR1 and CDR2 sequences are MDHEN and SYDVKM. V dropped 2 bases and J dropped 0 bases, with 10 bases sitting between them. The CDR3: CASSLPQGLNTEAFF. The DNA for the CDR3 is TGTGCCAGCAGTTTACCACAGGGATTGAACACTGAAGCTTTCTTT.

This chain uses TRBV9 with TRBJ2-1, with 7 positions matching TRBD2. Looked up from germline, CDR1 is SGDLS and CDR2 is YYNGEE. This CDR3 is 13 amino acids long. Germline trimming cut 2 bases from V and 8 bases from J; bases unmatched to any gene: 4. The CDR3 protein is CASSVTGGHEQFF. CDR3 nucleotide sequence: TGTGCCAGCAGCGTGACGGGGGGACATGAGCAGTTCTTC.

The genes are TRBV12-5 and TRBJ2-3; the D gene is possibly TRBD1 (6 bases). Trimming removed 6 bases from V and 6 bases from J, with 25 bases in between. There are 17 residues in the CDR3. Germline V lookup: CDR1 LGHNT, CDR2 FRNRAP. CDR3 in amino acids: CASGSPELVRGTDTQYF. The CDR3 DNA follows: TGTGCTAGTGGCTCCCCCGAACTAGTGAGGGGGACGGATACGCAGTATTTT.

V and J are TRBV5-6 and TRBJ1-4; 7 positions agree with TRBD1. The CDR3 is made up of 14 amino acids. CDR1 is SGHDT, CDR2 YYEEEE, per germline. V shed 4 bases and J 5 bases; nucleotides not matched to a gene: 5. CDR3 bases: TGTGCCAGCAGCCCCGGGACAGTGAATGAAAAACTGTTTTTT. Protein product: CASSPGTVNEKLFF. The entire variable domain, with the rest obtained from reference TRBV5-6 and TRBJ1-4, is as follows: DAGVTQSPTHLIKTRGQQVTLRCSPKSGHDTVSWYQQALGQGPQFIFQYYEEEERQRGNFPDRFSGHQFPNYSSELNVNALLLGDSALYLCASSPGTVNEKLFFGSGTQLSVL.

This chain uses TRBV7-6 with TRBJ2-1; 11 bases map to TRBD2. J lost 7 bases, V lost 4 bases, and 3 bases had no gene match. Germline V lookup: CDR1 SGHVS, CDR2 FNYEAQ. The CDR3 has 14 amino acids. CDR3 region: CASSSSGGLNEQFF. The CDR3 DNA sequence: TGTGCCAGCAGCTCTAGCGGGGGGTTGAATGAGCAGTTCTTC.

This clone was detected only once. The chain combines TRBV5-1 with TRBJ1-4; 8 bases are shared with TRBD1. The CDR3 sequence is 14 residues long. Germline trimming cut 4 bases from V and 8 bases from J; bases unmatched to any gene: 7. Per germline, CDR1 SGHRS and CDR2 YFSETQ. The CDR3 loop is CASSSRGLGEKLFF. CDR3 coding DNA: TGCGCCAGCAGCAGCAGGGGGCTTGGGGAAAAACTGTTTTTT.

The rearrangement links TRBV11-2 to TRBJ2-5, with 8 bases aligning to TRBD2. Germline CDR1 and CDR2: SGHAT and FQNNGV. The trim removed 4 bases at V and 2 bases at J, leaving 9 bases unmatched. CDR3 length: 16 residues. The CDR3 reads CASSYPGVAGQETQYF. In nucleotides, the CDR3 is TGTGCCAGCAGCTACCCCGGTGTAGCGGGGCAAGAGACCCAGTACTTC.

The chain has TRBV21-1 and TRBJ2-1; no check of the table's D call, TRBD1, against the DNA was made. TRBV21-1 is a pseudogene segment. CDR3 length: 18 residues. CDR3: CASSTPQRGTGTYNEQFF. CDR3 sequence (DNA): TGTGCCAGCAGTACCCCACAGCGAGGGACAGGGACCTACAATGAGCAGTTCTTC.

The chain carries TRBV16 and TRBJ2-7; perhaps TRBD2 as D (5 bases). The CDR3 consists of 16 residues. The V end was cut by 2 bases, the J end by 4 bases, with 18 bases between. Looked up from germline, CDR1 is KGHSY and CDR2 is FQNENV. The CDR3 DNA sequence: TGTGCCAGCAGCCAAACCCACGGGGTACGGGTTTACGAGCAGTACTTC. This translates into CASSQTHGVRVYEQYF.

The rearrangement links TRBV30 to TRBJ2-7; tentatively, D is TRBD2 (6 bases). The CDR3 is 12 amino acids. Germline assignment: CDR1 GTSNPN and CDR2 SVGIG (reference sequence). V was cut by 7 bases and J by 4 bases, with 14 bases left in between. This chain's CDR3 is CAYDRDLYEQYF. CDR3 sequence (DNA): TGTGCCTACGACCGGGACTTATACGAGCAGTACTTC.